This T cell receptor (beta chain) appears in the sequencing data of a study of T cells after yellow fever vaccination. Study-wide results and limits: Abundant clonotypes from the bulk population could get into FACS-sorted repertoires as contaminants.

In TCRdb, the 5' RACE reads were re-called with MiXCR into one record per CDR3 protein. The sample includes about 310,000 distinct CDR3 sequences, more than 3% of them seen just once. Germline V gene data show CDR1 as SQVTM and CDR2 as ANQGSEA. The CDR3 sequence is 13 residues long. The V and J ends lost 5 bases and 4 bases, in that order; junction bases with no gene match: 6. This clonotype was counted a few times. The antigen is not known. The TCR was taken from a young man who received the YFV17D yellow fever vaccine. This sample comprised PBMCs, obtained on the day of the yellow fever booster vaccination. The chain has TRBV29-1 and TRBJ1-2, with 8 bases lining up with TRBD1. For the CDR3, the DNA is TGCAGCGTTCAGGGGGCGCATCTCTATGGCTACACCTTC. It translates to CSVQGAHLYGYTF.